This T cell receptor (beta chain) was recovered during a study of vaccination effects on CD4 cells after COVID-19. Study-level information: Post-vaccine sample collection fell at a median of 72 days after the second dose. Study-level findings and limits: There were few convalescent patients in the study and no early post-infection timepoints.

Clones were read by immunoSEQ multiplex PCR, and TCRdb kept only the in-frame ones, dropping some. In the table there are 30,000 to 40,000 clones, roughly four fifths of which are singletons. Viral peptide pool expansion of antigen-specific CD4+ T cells preceded sequencing in the ViraFEST assay. It was after approximately 11 days of culture that CD4+ T cells were isolated. Participants received two doses of either the BNT162b2 or mRNA-1273 vaccine. Wells each received over 1.5 million PBMC, cultured with approximately 9.7 IU/ml IL-2 and around 10 ug/ml peptides. It was on days 3 and 7 that half the medium was replaced with IL-2 medium. With regard to this clone: Its antigen is not identified.

Germline V gene sequence: CDR1 LGHDT, CDR2 YNNKEL (reference sequence). This CDR3 region has 19 residues. V lost 2 bases, J lost 0 bases, and 9 bases stayed unmatched. The specimen was CD4+ T cells from PBMCs cultured with HCoV-NL63 spike peptides, collected after COVID-19 vaccination. V usage is TRBV3-1 (or the pseudogene TRBV3-2) and J usage is TRBJ1-6; 8 bases are shared with TRBD1. The clonotype comes from a human donor who received a COVID-19 vaccine. Some clones in this sample may be carry-over from other donors' samples. The CDR3 here is CASSQRGQAALSYNSPLHF. DNA for the CDR3: TGTGCCAGCAGCCAAAGGGGACAGGCGGCCCTCTCCTATAATTCACCCCTCCACTTT.